A single sample is the source of the 25 T cell receptor beta chains below, sequenced in a study of OX40 agonist ivuxolimab in advanced cancers. Profiling relied on immunoSEQ multiplex PCR, and the TCRdb table lists in-frame clones only, not all of them. The data show approximately 65,000 clones, about nine tenths seen once. The sample was CD4+ or CD8+ T cells sorted from blood, taken in a trial of the OX40 agonist ivuxolimab. The source is an adult with an advanced solid tumor such as melanoma, head and neck, liver or kidney cancer.

The chain employs TRBV7-9 and TRBJ1-1; 7 bases match TRBD1. There are 14 residues in the CDR3. In germline, CDR1 is SEHNR, CDR2 FQNEAQ (reference sequence). The trim removed 4 bases at V and 1 base at J, leaving 3 bases unmatched. The CDR3 reads CASSSWTGNTEAFF. The CDR3 DNA sequence: TGTGCCAGCAGCTCATGGACAGGGAACACTGAAGCTTTCTTT.

The chain joins TRBV7-6 to TRBJ2-3, with D perhaps TRBD1 (6 bases). There are 17 residues in the CDR3. The germline gives CDR1 SGHVS, CDR2 FNYEAQ. The V end lost 5 bases, the J end lost 4 bases, and 22 bases lay between the germline ends. This CDR3 is CASSLGQSGTGADTQYF. CDR3 nucleotide sequence: TGTGCCAGCAGCCTAGGACAGTCCGGGACCGGGGCAGATACGCAGTATTTT.

The chain combines TRBV6-5 with TRBJ1-2; D call uncertain. Germline CDR1 and CDR2: MNHEY and SVGAGI. The CDR3 length is 13 residues. V was trimmed by 4 bases and J by 5 bases, leaving 11 bases between them. The CDR3 coding sequence is TGTGCCAGCAGTTCGACGGAGTATTATGGCTACACCTTC. The encoded protein is CASSSTEYYGYTF.

This clone has a single count. The chain uses TRBV11-3 and TRBJ2-7; 8 bases align to TRBD2. Germline CDR1 SGHNT, CDR2 YENEEA. V shed 2 bases and J 5 bases; nucleotides not matched to a gene: 8. This CDR3 region has 15 residues. CDR3 bases: TGTGCCAGCAGCTTATTGGGCGGGAGGTCCGACGAGCAGTACTTC. It specifies CASSLLGGRSDEQYF.

V is TRBV18 and J is TRBJ1-1; D unresolved. Germline lookup yields CDR1 KGHSH and CDR2 LQKENI. The ends were cut back, 2 bases at V and 6 bases at J, with 13 bases in the middle. The CDR3 contains 14 residues. The CDR3 loop reads CASSPGSDAPEAFF. Written as DNA, the CDR3 is TGTGCCAGCTCACCAGGGTCTGATGCCCCTGAAGCTTTCTTT.

The chain carries TRBV11-1 and TRBJ2-1, with D unresolved. Germline V gives CDR1 SGHAT, CDR2 FQDESV (reference sequence). This CDR3 region has 14 residues. Trimming left V 5 bases short and J 2 bases short, with 10 bases between. The CDR3 loop is CASSPGGAYNEQFF. The DNA of the CDR3 is TGTGCCAGCAGCCCCGGCGGAGCCTACAATGAGCAGTTCTTC.

The gene calls are TRBV6-5 and TRBJ1-3, with no clear D. CDR3 size: 13 residues. The germline gives CDR1 MNHEY, CDR2 SVGAGI. The germline V and J ends were trimmed by 0 bases and 3 bases, with 3 bases remaining between them. The CDR3 sequence is CASSYSSGNTIYF. CDR3 in DNA: TGTGCCAGCAGTTACTCGAGTGGAAACACCATATATTTT.

The chain employs TRBV7-9 and TRBJ2-3; 11 bases align to TRBD2. There are 18 residues in the CDR3. Germline V gene lookup returns CDR1 SEHNR and CDR2 FQNEAQ (reference sequence). V was pared by 5 bases and J by 0 bases, with 10 bases of the junction left unmatched. In DNA form, the CDR3 reads TGTGCCAGCAGCGCGAGAGGTAGCGGGAGGGGGAGCACAGATACGCAGTATTTT. This encodes CASSARGSGRGSTDTQYF.

For the CDR3, the DNA is TGTGCCATCAGTGAGTCGGGCACGAGGGATCAGCCCCAGCATTTT. It encodes CAISESGTRDQPQHF. The V and J genes are TRBV10-3 and TRBJ1-5; no firm D call. Germline V gene lookup returns CDR1 ENHRY and CDR2 SYGVKD. The CDR3 totals 15 residues. V was clipped by 0 bases and J by 5 bases, with 11 bases between them.

This CDR3 reads CASSLLPGTGDTEAFF. CDR3 coding DNA: TGCGCCAGCAGCTTACTACCCGGGACAGGGGACACTGAAGCTTTCTTT. The chain couples TRBV5-1 to TRBJ1-1; TRBD1 matches 10 bases. The CDR3 extends over 16 amino acids. Germline V gene data show CDR1 as SGHRS and CDR2 as YFSETQ. J gave up 3 bases and V 2 bases, and 7 bases lay outside the gene matches.

This clone ranks as medium-sized. V gene TRBV5-4 combines with J gene TRBJ2-7; the D call may be TRBD1 or TRBD2 (5 bases each). CDR1 is SGHNT, CDR2 YYREEE, per germline (reference sequence). V dropped 4 bases and J dropped 3 bases, with 20 bases sitting between them. The CDR3 spans 16 residues. CDR3: CASSPAGASNYYEQYF. The DNA of the CDR3 is TGTGCCAGCAGCCCGGCCGGGGCCAGCAATTACTACGAGCAGTACTTC. Looking up the rest from reference TRBV5-4 and TRBJ2-7 gives the full variable domain: ETGVTQSPTHLIKTRGQQVTLRCSSQSGHNTVSWYQQALGQGPQFIFQYYREEENGRGNFPPRFSGLQFPNYSSELNVNALELDDSALYLCASSPAGASNYYEQYFGPGTRLTVT.

DNA of the CDR3: TGCGCCAGCAGCCACCGTTTTTACCGCGATAATCAGCCCCAGCATTTT. Its protein is CASSHRFYRDNQPQHF. This chain links TRBV4-1 with TRBJ1-5; no clear D gene. CDR3 length: 16 amino acids. Germline assignment: CDR1 MGHRA and CDR2 YSYEKL. The V end lost 3 bases, the J end lost 4 bases, and 16 bases lay between the germline ends.

The chain links TRBV7-2 to TRBJ2-1; D is uncertain. CDR1 is SGHTA and CDR2 is FQGNSA in the germline V gene. V lost 8 bases, J lost 7 bases, and 15 bases lay in between. The CDR3 runs to 13 residues. The CDR3, as DNA: TGTGCCAGCTCCTCCCGGTGGATTAATGAGCAGTTCTTC. Residues: CASSSRWINEQFF.

The V gene is TRBV5-1, the J gene TRBJ1-1, with TRBD1 identical over 10 bases. Germline V CDR1 and CDR2: SGHRS, YFSETQ. CDR3 length equals 16 residues. Trimming removed 4 bases from V and 0 bases from J; junction bases left unmatched: 6. CDR3 DNA sequence: TGCGCCAGCAGCACCAGACAGGGGGCATTGAACACTGAAGCTTTCTTT. Protein sequence: CASSTRQGALNTEAFF. Full variable domain (remainder filled in from reference TRBV5-1 and TRBJ1-1): KAGVTQTPRYLIKTRGQQVTLSCSPISGHRSVSWYQQTPGQGLQFLFEYFSETQRNKGNFPGRFSGRQFSNSRSEMNVSTLELGDSALYLCASSTRQGALNTEAFFGQGTRLTVV.

The genes are TRBV7-2 and TRBJ2-3; D gene ambiguous. The CDR3 loop spans 16 amino acids. Trimming took off 6 bases at V and 1 base at J, with 17 bases between the two ends. Germline CDR1 and CDR2: SGHTA and FQGNSA. This chain's CDR3 is CASSLLSNPGTDTQYF. For the CDR3, the DNA is TGTGCCAGCAGTCTACTTTCCAACCCAGGCACAGATACGCAGTATTTT. The variable domain in full, completed from reference TRBV7-2 and TRBJ2-3, reads GAGVSQSPSNKVTEKGKDVELRCDPISGHTALYWYRQSLGQGLEFLIYFQGNSAPDKSGLPSDRFSAERTGGSVSTLTIQRTQQEDSAVYLCASSLLSNPGTDTQYFGPGTRLTVL.

This chain uses TRBV14 with TRBJ2-5; 7 bases match TRBD2. The germline CDR1 and CDR2 sequences are SGHDN and FVKESK. Unmatched junction bases numbered 3, after V lost 2 bases and J lost 9 bases. This CDR3 is 12 amino acids long. This chain's CDR3 is CASSQMGGAQYF. The CDR3 bases are TGTGCCAGCAGCCAAATGGGAGGGGCCCAGTACTTC.

The rearrangement joins TRBV14 to TRBJ2-3; TRBD2 matches 12 bases. The CDR3 covers 16 residues. V was pared by 5 bases and J by 5 bases, with 8 bases of the junction left unmatched. Germline assignment: CDR1 SGHDN and CDR2 FVKESK. The CDR3 spells CASSKIPGLAGDTQYF. The CDR3 DNA follows: TGTGCCAGCAGCAAAATTCCGGGACTAGCGGGAGATACGCAGTATTTT.

V is TRBV7-9 and J is TRBJ2-2; tentatively, D is TRBD2 (6 bases). From germline, CDR1 is SEHNR and CDR2 FQNEAQ (reference sequence). V was trimmed by 2 bases and J by 2 bases, leaving 9 bases between them. The CDR3 loop spans 15 amino acids. CDR3 loop: CASSLIAVNTGELFF. As DNA, the CDR3 is TGTGCCAGCAGCTTAATAGCGGTTAACACCGGGGAGCTGTTTTTT.

The chain is built from TRBV25-1 and TRBJ2-5; a possible D gene is TRBD1 (5 bases). Between the trimmed V and J ends, which lost 0 bases and 5 bases, there was a span of 19 bases. Germline V gene sequence: CDR1 MGHDK, CDR2 SYGVNS. The CDR3 has 17 residues. Here the CDR3 DNA reads TGTGCCAGCAGTGAATATACGGGCCATGGGGCCCGGGAGACCCAGTACTTC. It yields the protein CASSEYTGHGARETQYF.

The rearrangement uses TRBV6-5 and TRBJ2-3; the D gene is possibly TRBD2 (5 bases). Germline V gives CDR1 MNHEY, CDR2 SVGAGI. The CDR3 length is 11 residues. Trimming shortened V by 5 bases and J by 8 bases, and 8 bases separated the two germline ends. CDR3 DNA: TGTGCCAGCAGTCGCGAGGGTACGCAGTATTTT. It yields the protein CASSREGTQYF.

The chain employs TRBV9 and TRBJ2-1; the D gene is possibly TRBD1 (6 bases). This CDR3 has 20 residues. Trimming took 0 bases from V and 0 from J, leaving 22 bases between them. Germline V gene data show CDR1 as SGDLS and CDR2 as YYNGEE. CDR3 amino acids: CASSVVRDTDPPSSYNEQFF. In DNA, the CDR3 is TGTGCCAGCAGCGTAGTCCGGGACACCGACCCTCCCAGCTCCTACAATGAGCAGTTCTTC.

The chain carries TRBV19 and TRBJ1-2; possibly TRBD1 for D (5 bases). The germline gives CDR1 LNHDA, CDR2 SQIVND (reference sequence). The CDR3 loop spans 14 amino acids. V was clipped by 2 bases and J by 8 bases, with 15 bases between them. The CDR3 coding sequence is TGTGCCAGTAGTATATATGGGCAGGGAGGAGGCTACACCTTC. Encoded protein: CASSIYGQGGGYTF.

The rearrangement links TRBV5-1 to TRBJ1-4, with TRBD1 identical over 9 bases. The V gene's germline CDR1 is SGHRS and CDR2 YFSETQ. The CDR3 covers 15 residues. V lost 3 bases to trimming and J lost 2 bases; unmatched junction nucleotides: 2. CDR3 in DNA: TGCGCCAGCAGCTACGGACAGGGGACTAATGAAAAACTGTTTTTT. Protein sequence: CASSYGQGTNEKLFF.

This sequence joins TRBV27 and TRBJ2-3; 11 nucleotides align to TRBD1. This CDR3 contains 16 residues. Germline lookup yields CDR1 MNHEY and CDR2 SMNVEV (reference sequence). J lost 2 bases, V lost 5 bases, and 6 bases had no gene match. The DNA of the CDR3 is TGTGCCAGCAGTCTCCGGACAGGGGGCTTCACAGATACGCAGTATTTT. This gives the protein CASSLRTGGFTDTQYF.

The rearrangement uses TRBV28 and TRBJ1-1; the D gene is possibly TRBD1 (5 bases). The germline gives CDR1 MDHEN, CDR2 SYDVKM. This CDR3 is built from 15 residues. V was trimmed by 6 bases and J by 2 bases, leaving 16 bases between them. This CDR3 reads CASRDQGVVNTEAFF. CDR3 DNA: TGTGCCAGCAGAGATCAGGGAGTAGTCAACACTGAAGCTTTCTTT.